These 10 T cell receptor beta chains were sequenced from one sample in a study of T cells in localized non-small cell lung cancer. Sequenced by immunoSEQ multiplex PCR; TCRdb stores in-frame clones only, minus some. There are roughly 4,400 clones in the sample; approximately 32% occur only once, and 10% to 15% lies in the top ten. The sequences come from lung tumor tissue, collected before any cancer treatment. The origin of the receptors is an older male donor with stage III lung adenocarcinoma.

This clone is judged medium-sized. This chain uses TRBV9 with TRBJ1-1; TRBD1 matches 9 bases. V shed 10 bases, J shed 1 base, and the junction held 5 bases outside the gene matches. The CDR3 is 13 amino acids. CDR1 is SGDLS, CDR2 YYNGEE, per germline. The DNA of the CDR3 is TGTGCCGGACAACAGGGGGCGAACACTGAAGCTTTCTTT. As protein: CAGQQGANTEAFF.

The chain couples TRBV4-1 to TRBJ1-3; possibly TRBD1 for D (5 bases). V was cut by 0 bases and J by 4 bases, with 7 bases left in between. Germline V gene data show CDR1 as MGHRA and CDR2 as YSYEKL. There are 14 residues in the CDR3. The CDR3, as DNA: TGCGCCAGCAGCCAAGACTACAGGGGAAACACCATATATTTT. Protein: CASSQDYRGNTIYF.

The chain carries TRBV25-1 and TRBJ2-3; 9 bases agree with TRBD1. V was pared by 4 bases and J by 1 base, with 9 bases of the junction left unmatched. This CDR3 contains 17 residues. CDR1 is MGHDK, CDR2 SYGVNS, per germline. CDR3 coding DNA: TGTGCCAGCAGTGGGCTGGGACAGGGAAGGGGCACAGATACGCAGTATTTT. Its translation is CASSGLGQGRGTDTQYF.

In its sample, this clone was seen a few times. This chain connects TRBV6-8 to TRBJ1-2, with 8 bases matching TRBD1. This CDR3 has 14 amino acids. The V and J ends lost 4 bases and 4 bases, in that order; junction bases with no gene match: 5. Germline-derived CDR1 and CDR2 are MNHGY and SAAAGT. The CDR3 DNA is TGTGCCAGCAGTTCGCAGGGGGCAGGCTATGGCTACACCTTC. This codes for CASSSQGAGYGYTF.

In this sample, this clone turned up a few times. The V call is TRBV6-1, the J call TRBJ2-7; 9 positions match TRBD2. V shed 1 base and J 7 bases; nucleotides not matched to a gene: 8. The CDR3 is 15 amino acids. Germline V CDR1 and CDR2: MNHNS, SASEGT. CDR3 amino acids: CASSEEAGGPGEQYF. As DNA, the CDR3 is TGTGCCAGCAGTGAAGAGGCGGGAGGGCCGGGAGAGCAGTACTTC.

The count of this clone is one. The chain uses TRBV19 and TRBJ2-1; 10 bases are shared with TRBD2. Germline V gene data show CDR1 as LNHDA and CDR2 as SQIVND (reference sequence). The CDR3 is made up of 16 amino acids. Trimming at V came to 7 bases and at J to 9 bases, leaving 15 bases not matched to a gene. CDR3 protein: CASKGLGLAGVTEQFF. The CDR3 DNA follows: TGTGCCAGTAAAGGACTGGGGCTAGCGGGAGTCACTGAGCAGTTCTTC.

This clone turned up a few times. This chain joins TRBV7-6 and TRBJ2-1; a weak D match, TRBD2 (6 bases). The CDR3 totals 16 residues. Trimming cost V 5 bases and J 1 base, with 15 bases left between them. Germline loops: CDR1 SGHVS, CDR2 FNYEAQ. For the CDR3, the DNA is TGTGCCAGCAGCCAAGCTGGAGGGAGGTCCTACAATGAGCAGTTCTTC. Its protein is CASSQAGGRSYNEQFF. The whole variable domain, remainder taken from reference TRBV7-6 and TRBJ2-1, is GAGVSQSPRYKVTKRGQDVALRCDPISGHVSLYWYRQALGQGPEFLTYFNYEAQQDKSGLPNDRFSAERPEGSISTLTIQRTEQRDSAMYRCASSQAGGRSYNEQFFGPGTRLTVL.

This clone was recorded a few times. CDR3 loop: CASSIPGRTNEQFF. As DNA, the CDR3 is TGTGCCAGCAGCATTCCGGGTCGAACCAATGAGCAGTTCTTC. This chain connects TRBV11-3 to TRBJ2-1; D is unresolved. The CDR3 totals 14 residues. V lost 5 bases, J lost 6 bases, and 14 bases lay in between. The germline V gene encodes CDR1 SGHNT and CDR2 YENEEA.

The chain's CDR3 is CASSSVVGTSGSVEQFF. In nucleotides, the CDR3 is TGTGCCAGCAGTTCAGTGGTCGGAACTAGCGGGAGTGTTGAGCAGTTCTTC. The chain combines TRBV28 with TRBJ2-1; 11 nucleotides line up with TRBD2. From germline, CDR1 is MDHEN and CDR2 SYDVKM. V shed 4 bases and J 9 bases; nucleotides not matched to a gene: 14. This CDR3 contains 17 residues.

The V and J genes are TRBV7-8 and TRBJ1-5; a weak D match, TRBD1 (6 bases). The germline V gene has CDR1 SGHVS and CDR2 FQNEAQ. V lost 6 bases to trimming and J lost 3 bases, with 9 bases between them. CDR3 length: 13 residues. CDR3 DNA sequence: TGTGCCAGCAGTTCAGGGGTCAATCAGCCCCAGCATTTT. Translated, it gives CASSSGVNQPQHF.